The text below deals with one T cell receptor (beta chain). Its target is unknown. This CDR3 has 15 amino acids. CDR1 is SGDLS and CDR2 is YYNGEE in the germline V gene. The V end lost 0 bases, the J end lost 3 bases, and 9 bases lay between the germline ends. This sample stems from a study of PD-1 blockade in classical Hodgkin lymphoma. Study observations and caveats: Newly diagnosed patients reportedly had lower baseline TCR diversity than healthy donors.

The repertoire was sequenced with immunoSEQ multiplex PCR; TCRdb's copy has only in-frame clones and lacks some. The table shows 90,000 to 95,000 clones, with approximately 92% occurring only once. Exposure to brentuximab vedotin varied, and each patient had relapsed following autologous stem cell transplantation. Source: peripheral blood mononuclear cells (PBMCs), taken before the second cycle of nivolumab. This TCR derives from a human donor with classical Hodgkin lymphoma. This chain connects TRBV9 to TRBJ2-2; D not certain. CDR3 amino acids: CASSVAGRDTGELFF. Here the CDR3 DNA reads TGTGCCAGCAGCGTAGCAGGCCGTGACACCGGGGAGCTGTTTTTT. Full variable domain (rest looked up from reference TRBV9 and TRBJ2-2): DSGVTQTPKHLITATGQRVTLRCSPRSGDLSVYWYQQSLDQGLQFLIQYYNGEERAKGNILERFSAQQFPDLHSELNLSSLELGDSALYFCASSVAGRDTGELFFGEGSRLTVL.